A single T cell receptor (beta chain) is shown here with its context. This CDR3 has 14 amino acids. V was pared by 6 bases and J by 2 bases, with 16 bases between. Germline CDR1 reads SQVTM; CDR2 reads ANQGSEA. This specimen comes from a study of control samples from healthy donors and cancer patients. Profiled with immunoSEQ multiplex PCR; TCRdb holds only in-frame clones, not every one. This table has 120,000 to 150,000 clones, around 90% appearing once. The V gene is TRBV29-1, the J gene TRBJ1-1; a weak D match, TRBD1 (5 bases). Input material: blood. The receptor was isolated from a man aged 25 to 40 in good health. The CDR3 spells CSVNKGPSNTEAFF. In nucleotides, the CDR3 is TGCAGCGTGAATAAGGGGCCTTCTAACACTGAAGCTTTCTTT.